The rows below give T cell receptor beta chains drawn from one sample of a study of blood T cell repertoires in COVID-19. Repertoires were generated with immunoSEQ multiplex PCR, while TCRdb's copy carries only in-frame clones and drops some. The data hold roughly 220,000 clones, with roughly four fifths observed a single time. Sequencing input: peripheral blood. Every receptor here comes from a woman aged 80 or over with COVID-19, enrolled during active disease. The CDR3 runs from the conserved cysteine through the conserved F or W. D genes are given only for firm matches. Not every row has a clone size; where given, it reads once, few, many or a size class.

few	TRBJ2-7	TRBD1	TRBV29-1	CSVSRGQGEQYF	TGCAGCGTCTCCAGGGGGCAGGGTGAGCAGTACTTC
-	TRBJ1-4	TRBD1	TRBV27	CASRRTGGFEKLFF	TGTGCCAGCAGAAGGACAGGGGGCTTTGAAAAACTGTTTTTT
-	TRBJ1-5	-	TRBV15	CATSRDLIRGGNQPQHF	TGTGCCACCAGCAGAGATCTTATTCGGGGAGGCAATCAGCCCCAGCATTTT
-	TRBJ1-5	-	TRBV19	CASSLKLQEPQHF	TGTGCCAGTAGTCTTAAGCTACAGGAACCCCAGCATTTT
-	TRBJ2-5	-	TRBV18	CASTRGSGETQYF	TGTGCCAGCACCCGGGGTTCGGGGGAGACCCAGTACTTC
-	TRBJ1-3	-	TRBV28	CASRGGEAGNTIYF	TGTGCCAGCAGGGGGGGGGAGGCTGGAAACACCATATATTTT
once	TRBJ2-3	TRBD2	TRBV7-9	CASSRGGQDTQYF	TGTGCCAGCAGCCGGGGGGGCCAAGATACGCAGTATTTT
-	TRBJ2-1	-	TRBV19	CASSIWRVSGNEQFF	TGTGCCAGTAGTATTTGGCGGGTCTCGGGCAATGAGCAGTTCTTC
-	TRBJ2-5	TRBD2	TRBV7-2	CASSPTRLAGGPETQYF	TGTGCCAGCAGCCCGACTCGACTAGCGGGGGGGCCTGAGACCCAGTACTTC
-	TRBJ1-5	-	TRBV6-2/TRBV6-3	CASSSYQGNNQPQHF	TGTGCCAGCAGTTCCTACCAGGGGAACAATCAGCCCCAGCATTTT
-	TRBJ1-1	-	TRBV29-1	CSVDVKNTEAFF	TGCAGCGTTGACGTAAAGAACACTGAAGCTTTCTTT
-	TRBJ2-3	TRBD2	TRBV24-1	CATAVGGADTQYF	TGTGCCACCGCCGTGGGGGGGGCAGATACGCAGTATTTT
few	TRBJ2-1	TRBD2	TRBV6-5	CASRGTSAPYNEQFF	TGTGCCAGCAGGGGGACTAGCGCACCCTACAATGAGCAGTTCTTC
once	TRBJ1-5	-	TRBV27	CASSLNTGLRNQPQHF	TGTGCCAGCAGTCTGAATACAGGTTTAAGAAATCAGCCCCAGCATTTT
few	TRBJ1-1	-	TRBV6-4	CASSDGPGRTAFF	TGTGCCAGCAGTGACGGGCCAGGCCGAACAGCTTTCTTT
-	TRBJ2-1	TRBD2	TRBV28	CASTAGGTYNEQFF	TGTGCCAGCACAGCGGGAGGGACCTACAATGAGCAGTTCTTC
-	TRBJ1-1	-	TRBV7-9	CASSFPLAPNTEAFF	TGTGCCAGCAGCTTTCCGCTGGCTCCGAACACTGAAGCTTTCTTT
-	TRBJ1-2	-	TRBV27	CASSPPTGGYTF	TGTGCCAGCAGTCCCCCGACGGGAGGCTACACCTTC
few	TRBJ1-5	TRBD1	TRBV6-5	CASSPGQGNQPQHF	TGTGCCAGCAGTCCTGGACAGGGCAATCAGCCCCAGCATTTT
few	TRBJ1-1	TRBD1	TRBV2	CASSWTGGNTEAFF	TGTGCCAGCAGCTGGACAGGAGGGAACACTGAAGCTTTCTTT
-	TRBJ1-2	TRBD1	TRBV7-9	CASSTGTGDGYTF	TGTGCCAGCAGCACCGGGACAGGGGATGGCTACACCTTC
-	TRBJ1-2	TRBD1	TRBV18	CASIANHPSGGDGYTF	TGTGCCAGCATCGCCAACCACCCCTCAGGGGGCGATGGCTACACCTTC
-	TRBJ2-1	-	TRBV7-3	CASSLGSTSGEQFF	TGTGCCAGCAGCTTAGGGTCAACTAGTGGTGAGCAGTTCTTC
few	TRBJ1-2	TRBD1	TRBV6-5	CASRPGTGSRPTF	TGTGCCAGCAGGCCTGGGACAGGGTCTCGGCCCACCTTC
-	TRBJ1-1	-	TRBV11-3	CASSLGGPDTEAFF	TGTGCCAGCAGCTTAGGGGGCCCAGACACTGAAGCTTTCTTT
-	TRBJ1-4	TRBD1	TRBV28	CASSFSQGAEKLFF	TGTGCCAGCAGTTTCTCCCAGGGGGCGGAGAAACTGTTTTTT
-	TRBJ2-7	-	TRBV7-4	CASSLPGVRAPSYEQYF	TGTGCCAGCAGCTTACCAGGGGTGAGGGCCCCCTCCTACGAGCAGTACTTC
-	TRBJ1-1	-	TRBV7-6	CASSLESTVNTEAFF	TGTGCCAGCAGCTTAGAGAGCACGGTGAACACTGAAGCTTTCTTT
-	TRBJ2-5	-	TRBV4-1	CASSQVPAGVKETQYF	TGCGCCAGCAGCCAAGTCCCGGCAGGGGTGAAGGAGACCCAGTACTTC
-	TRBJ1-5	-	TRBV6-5	CASGLNNQPQHF	TGTGCCAGCGGCCTGAATAATCAGCCCCAGCATTTT
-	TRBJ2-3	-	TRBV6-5	CASSYSAGPDTQYF	TGTGCCAGCAGTTACTCGGCAGGGCCAGATACGCAGTATTTT
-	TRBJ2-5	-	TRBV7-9	CASSPKETQYF	TGTGCCAGCAGCCCCAAAGAGACCCAGTACTTC
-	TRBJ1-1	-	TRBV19	CASSGRGGDTEAFF	TGTGCCAGTAGTGGGAGAGGGGGGGACACTGAAGCTTTCTTT
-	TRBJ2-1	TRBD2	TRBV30	CAWTPGLGISEQFF	TGTGCCTGGACTCCGGGACTAGGTATAAGTGAGCAGTTCTTC
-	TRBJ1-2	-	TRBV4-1	CASSPQGPSKLRGYTF	TGCGCCAGCAGCCCGCAGGGCCCTTCCAAACTAAGGGGCTACACCTTC
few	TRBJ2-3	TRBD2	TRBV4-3	CASSQGTSGLTDTQYF	TGCGCCAGCAGCCAAGGGACTAGCGGGCTTACAGATACGCAGTATTTT
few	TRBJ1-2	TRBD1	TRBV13	CASSFVQDRVGKGYTF	TGTGCCAGCAGCTTCGTGCAGGACAGGGTGGGAAAGGGCTACACCTTC
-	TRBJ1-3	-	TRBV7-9	CASSLSSGNTIYF	TGTGCCAGCAGCTTATCTTCTGGAAACACCATATATTTT